The 32 T cell receptor beta chains in this list originate from one sample, sequenced in a study of cytomegalovirus exposure and HLA in healthy donors (dated by TCRdb to 2017 to 2019). Library preparation was by the immunoSEQ multiplex PCR assay. A mixture of 60 forward primers for TCR Vbeta segments and 13 reverse primers for TCR Jbeta segments was used in the multiplex PCR. TCRdb mirrors the immuneACCESS table, restricted to in-frame sequences. Some clones are absent from its copies; in checked studies, under half trace to an unresolved V gene, and the reason for the others is unknown. This sample gives 220,000 or so clones in total; about 70% of them show up just once. The ten largest clones take up 1.8% of the sample. Material for sequencing was PBMCs. These receptor sequences come from a woman aged 25 to 39 in good health and CMV-seronegative.

The chain's CDR3 is CAWSAFRGQETQYF. The CDR3 coding sequence is TGTGCCTGGAGTGCCTTCAGGGGGCAGGAGACCCAGTACTTC. The chain links TRBV30 to TRBJ2-5; 8 bases line up with TRBD1. The trim removed 1 base at V and 5 bases at J, leaving 6 bases unmatched. The CDR3 extends over 14 amino acids. Germline assignment: CDR1 GTSNPN and CDR2 SVGIG (reference sequence). The full variable domain, with the rest looked up from reference TRBV30 and TRBJ2-5, is SQTIHQWPATLVQPVGSPLSLECTVEGTSNPNLYWYRQAAGRGLQLLFYSVGIGQISSEVPQNLSASRPQDRQFILSSKKLLLSDSGFYLCAWSAFRGQETQYFGPGTRLLVL.

V is TRBV5-1 and J is TRBJ2-5; 9 nucleotides agree with TRBD1. CDR1 SGHRS and CDR2 YFSETQ come from the germline V gene. The CDR3 contains 19 residues. V lost 0 bases, J lost 5 bases, and 17 bases stayed unmatched. The CDR3 reads CASSLALWGGTGTLETQYF. In DNA form, the CDR3 reads TGCGCCAGCAGCTTGGCCCTATGGGGGGGGACAGGGACTCTTGAGACCCAGTACTTC.

The genes are TRBV2 and TRBJ1-4; TRBD1 matches at 7 bases. After removal of 5 bases from V and 5 bases from J, the junction contained 5 bases not matched to a gene. Germline V gene lookup returns CDR1 SNHLY and CDR2 FYNNEI. CDR3 length: 14 residues. The chain's CDR3 is CASSRGQANEKLFF. The CDR3 DNA sequence: TGTGCCAGCAGTCGCGGACAGGCGAATGAAAAACTGTTTTTT.

The gene calls are TRBV7-3 and TRBJ1-1; 11 bases match TRBD1. The CDR3 runs to 15 residues. Per germline, CDR1 SGHTA and CDR2 FQGTGA. With 4 bases clipped from V and 5 bases from J, the junction kept 6 bases outside the gene matches. CDR3 DNA sequence: TGTGCCAGCAGCTCAAATCGGGACAGGGGGACTGAAGCTTTCTTT. This gives the protein CASSSNRDRGTEAFF.

The chain employs TRBV6-6 and TRBJ2-7; 11 bases agree with TRBD2. V lost 5 bases to trimming and J lost 7 bases; unmatched junction nucleotides: 13. CDR3 size: 16 residues. Germline V gives CDR1 MNHNY, CDR2 SVGAGI (reference sequence). As DNA, the CDR3 is TGTGCCAGCAGTCAATCCGGGACTAGCGGCGTCTCTGAGCAGTACTTC. Amino acids: CASSQSGTSGVSEQYF.

The V call is TRBV5-8, the J call TRBJ1-5; D might be TRBD1 (5 bases). This CDR3 comprises 15 residues. Per germline, CDR1 SGHTS and CDR2 YDEGEE. V lost 2 bases, J lost 1 base, and 10 bases lay in between. The CDR3: CASSFGRQSNQPQHF. The DNA of the CDR3 is TGTGCCAGCAGCTTCGGGCGACAGAGCAATCAGCCCCAGCATTTT.

V is TRBV6-6 and J is TRBJ2-7, with TRBD2 as a possible D gene (5 bases). CDR1 is MNHNY, CDR2 SVGAGI, per germline (reference sequence). The CDR3 is 14 residues long. V lost 5 bases and J 9 bases, leaving 20 bases between the germline ends. CDR3 DNA: TGTGCCAGCAGTGGCCTAGGAGGCCGCGAGGGGCAGTACTTC. Its protein is CASSGLGGREGQYF.

This sequence joins TRBV6-1 and TRBJ2-5; 7 bases fit TRBD2. Unmatched junction bases numbered 7, after V lost 5 bases and J lost 1 base. Germline CDR1 is MNHNS and CDR2 is SASEGT. The CDR3 consists of 15 residues. The CDR3 DNA is TGTGCCAGCAGTCGGGCGGGAGCCCGCCAAGAGACCCAGTACTTC. It yields the protein CASSRAGARQETQYF.

V is TRBV5-1 and J is TRBJ2-1; 11 nucleotides match TRBD2. Looked up from germline, CDR1 is SGHRS and CDR2 is YFSETQ. The CDR3 covers 15 residues. Trimming at V came to 0 bases and at J to 6 bases, leaving 2 bases not matched to a gene. CDR3 bases: TGCGCCAGCAGCTTGGAACTAGCGGGAGTCAATGAGCAGTTCTTC. It encodes CASSLELAGVNEQFF.

V and J are TRBV2 and TRBJ2-1, with TRBD2 identical over 14 bases. Unmatched junction bases numbered 0, after V lost 4 bases and J lost 4 bases. Per the germline V gene, CDR1 is SNHLY and CDR2 is FYNNEI. There are 15 residues in the CDR3. DNA for the CDR3: TGTGCCAGCAGTGGGACTAGCGGGGGGTACAATGAGCAGTTCTTC. Its protein product is CASSGTSGGYNEQFF.

The count of this clone is one. The junction does not match germline at one end; this may be a read error. The V and J genes are TRBV7-2 and TRBJ2-7; 10 bases are shared with TRBD1. The CDR3 is made up of 14 amino acids. Germline V gene sequence: CDR1 SGHTA, CDR2 FQGNSA. The CDR3 here is CASSRQGASNEQYF. The DNA for the CDR3 is TGTGCCAGCAGTCGACAGGGGGCCTCCAACGAGCAGTACTTC.

The rearrangement uses TRBV2 and TRBJ2-1, with 7 bases matching TRBD2. The ends lost 10 bases at V and 5 bases at J; junction bases unmatched: 17. Germline assignment: CDR1 SNHLY and CDR2 FYNNEI. The length of the CDR3 is 16 residues. The CDR3 coding sequence is TGTGCCACCTCCCCGGGGAGGGCGGGGAGTAACAATGAGCAGTTCTTC. This codes for CATSPGRAGSNNEQFF. Full variable domain (outside the CDR3, taken from reference TRBV2 and TRBJ2-1): EPEVTQTPSHQVTQMGQEVILRCVPISNHLYFYWYRQILGQKVEFLVSFYNNEISEKSEIFDDQFSVERPDGSNFTLKIRSTKLEDSAMYFCATSPGRAGSNNEQFFGPGTRLTVL.

The chain links TRBV6-1 to TRBJ1-1; possibly TRBD1 for D (5 bases). Germline assignment: CDR1 MNHNS and CDR2 SASEGT. The CDR3 consists of 13 residues. With 7 bases removed from V and 6 bases from J, the gap between germline ends came to 15 bases. In nucleotides, the CDR3 is TGTGCCAGCATTACCGGGGGGGATGCTGAAGCTTTCTTT. As protein: CASITGGDAEAFF.

The chain carries TRBV28 and TRBJ2-2, with unresolved D. The germline CDR1 and CDR2 sequences are MDHEN and SYDVKM. The CDR3 totals 13 residues. V was shortened by 3 bases and J by 4 bases, with 6 bases between the two germline ends. Here the CDR3 DNA reads TGTGCCAGCAGTTTCAATCCCACCGGGGAGCTGTTTTTT. This gives the protein CASSFNPTGELFF.

Remarks on this clone: This specimen includes other DNA sequences encoding the same CDR3. V usage is TRBV11-2 and J usage is TRBJ2-7; D call uncertain. The CDR3 is 11 residues long. V lost 5 bases to trimming and J lost 3 bases, with 5 bases between them. Per germline, CDR1 SGHAT and CDR2 FQNNGV. Here the CDR3 DNA reads TGTGCCAGCAGCCCCCTCTACGAGCAGTACTTC. Protein product: CASSPLYEQYF.

The gene calls are TRBV12-5 and TRBJ2-3; weak D call: TRBD2 (5 bases). V dropped 8 bases and J dropped 6 bases, with 18 bases sitting between them. This CDR3 has 14 residues. The germline CDR1 and CDR2 sequences are LGHNT and FRNRAP. The CDR3: CASTSYGPGDTQYF. The CDR3 DNA sequence: TGTGCTAGTACCTCCTACGGGCCGGGGGATACGCAGTATTTT.

V and J are TRBV19 and TRBJ2-3; tentative D call: TRBD2 (5 bases). The CDR3 extends over 16 amino acids. V dropped 3 bases and J dropped 1 base, with 14 bases sitting between them. Germline V lookup: CDR1 LNHDA, CDR2 SQIVND (reference sequence). This CDR3 is CASSMVRGIGTDTQYF. CDR3 coding DNA: TGTGCCAGTAGTATGGTTAGAGGGATAGGCACAGATACGCAGTATTTT.

The sample holds a few counts of this clone. The chain links TRBV18 to TRBJ1-4; TRBD1 aligns across 10 bases. The CDR3 has 14 amino acids. Germline V gene lookup returns CDR1 KGHSH and CDR2 LQKENI. J lost 8 bases, V lost 3 bases, and 3 bases had no gene match. DNA of the CDR3: TGTGCCAGCTCACCGGGGACAGGGGTCGAAAAACTGTTTTTT. Residues: CASSPGTGVEKLFF.

The gene calls are TRBV19 and TRBJ2-5, with unresolved D. The CDR3 contains 14 residues. V lost 1 base, J lost 2 bases, and 8 bases lay in between. Germline V gene sequence: CDR1 LNHDA, CDR2 SQIVND (reference sequence). For the CDR3, the DNA is TGTGCCAGTAGTATAGGCTCGACTCAAGAGACCCAGTACTTC. Its translation is CASSIGSTQETQYF.

Only a few counts were recorded for this clone. The V and J genes are TRBV6-5 and TRBJ2-4; possibly TRBD1 for D (6 bases). The CDR3 totals 15 residues. V was trimmed by 6 bases and J by 5 bases, leaving 17 bases between them. CDR1 and CDR2 (germline): MNHEY, SVGAGI. The CDR3 DNA is TGTGCCAGCAGCTCCTTAAGGACAGTGGAAAACATTCAGTACTTC. It encodes CASSSLRTVENIQYF.

DNA for the CDR3: TGTGCCAGTAGTATAGTGTCAGGAGGGCACATTCAGTACTTC. It yields the protein CASSIVSGGHIQYF. The chain uses TRBV19 and TRBJ2-4, with D perhaps matching TRBD2 (6 bases). This CDR3 is built from 14 residues. Trimming cost V 1 base and J 8 bases, with 12 bases left between them. Germline loops: CDR1 LNHDA, CDR2 SQIVND (reference sequence).

The V gene is TRBV11-2, the J gene TRBJ2-7, with 9 bases matching TRBD2. The CDR3 is 16 amino acids. The ends lost 0 bases at V and 4 bases at J; junction bases unmatched: 7. Germline V gene sequence: CDR1 SGHAT, CDR2 FQNNGV. CDR3: CASSLELPSGGYEQYF. The CDR3, as DNA: TGTGCCAGCAGCTTAGAACTCCCCAGCGGGGGGTACGAGCAGTACTTC.

The J gene is TRBJ2-3, the V gene TRBV7-9; D is perhaps TRBD2 (6 bases). Per the germline V gene, CDR1 is SEHNR and CDR2 is FQNEAQ (reference sequence). Trimming pared 1 base from V and 2 bases from J, leaving 13 bases between. CDR3 length equals 16 residues. The CDR3 DNA follows: TGTGCCAGCAGCTTAGGCGGGGAGCTCCTCACAGATACGCAGTATTTT. Encoded protein: CASSLGGELLTDTQYF.

The CDR3 protein is CASSGGGGKYYEQYF. CDR3 DNA: TGTGCCAGCAGCGGGGGAGGAGGGAAGTACTACGAGCAGTACTTC. The chain joins TRBV7-6 to TRBJ2-7; D may be TRBD2 (6 bases). The ends were cut back, 5 bases at V and 3 bases at J, with 17 bases in the middle. The CDR3 runs 15 residues. Germline values: CDR1 SGHVS, CDR2 FNYEAQ.

This sequence joins TRBV10-1 and TRBJ2-7, with 13 nucleotides matching TRBD2. This CDR3 comprises 16 residues. V was pared by 2 bases and J by 13 bases, with 14 bases of the junction left unmatched. Germline loops: CDR1 WNHNN, CDR2 SYGVQD (reference sequence). The CDR3 spells CASSEHGTSGESVRYF. DNA of the CDR3: TGCGCCAGCAGTGAGCATGGGACTAGCGGGGAGTCCGTTAGATACTTC.

This chain uses TRBV12-5 with TRBJ1-5, with D possibly TRBD1 on 5 matching bases. The germline CDR1 and CDR2 sequences are LGHNT and FRNRAP. The CDR3 totals 14 residues. Trimming removed 4 bases from V and 2 bases from J, with 9 bases in between. The CDR3 loop is CASGSGQGNQPQHF. The CDR3 bases are TGTGCTAGTGGTTCAGGGCAGGGCAATCAGCCCCAGCATTTT.

The chain uses TRBV4-2 and TRBJ2-7; 12 bases agree with TRBD2. This CDR3 has 16 amino acids. The germline V gene encodes CDR1 LGHNA and CDR2 YNFKEQ. J was trimmed by 1 base and V by 0 bases; bases with no gene match: 1. CDR3 in DNA: TGTGCCAGCAGCCAAGATGGGACTAGCGGGTCCTACGAGCAGTACTTC. Translated: CASSQDGTSGSYEQYF.

The genes are TRBV7-6 and TRBJ2-7, with 8 bases aligning to TRBD1. V lost 5 bases and J lost 3; bases outside the gene matches: 3. CDR3 size: 13 residues. Germline CDR1 is SGHVS and CDR2 is FNYEAQ. Here the CDR3 reads CASSQGQVYEQYF. The CDR3 nucleotides read TGTGCCAGCAGCCAGGGACAGGTCTACGAGCAGTACTTC. Supplemented by reference TRBV7-6 and TRBJ2-7, the full variable domain reads GAGVSQSPRYKVTKRGQDVALRCDPISGHVSLYWYRQALGQGPEFLTYFNYEAQQDKSGLPNDRFSAERPEGSISTLTIQRTEQRDSAMYRCASSQGQVYEQYFGPGTRLTVT.

The chain combines TRBV10-3 with TRBJ1-5, with D hard to call. V was shortened by 0 bases and J by 2 bases, with 8 bases between the two germline ends. CDR1 and CDR2 from the germline V gene are ENHRY and SYGVKD. This CDR3 contains 15 residues. The CDR3 DNA reads as TGTGCCATCAGTGAGTCCGGGATCGGCAATCAGCCCCAGCATTTT. Amino acid sequence: CAISESGIGNQPQHF.

The chain uses TRBV11-3 and TRBJ2-3; 10 bases are shared with TRBD2. Trimming at V came to 4 bases and at J to 7 bases, leaving 11 bases not matched to a gene. This CDR3 is 16 amino acids long. The germline V gene encodes CDR1 SGHNT and CDR2 YENEEA. CDR3 in amino acids: CASSSFSGGSMNTQYF. The DNA for the CDR3 is TGTGCCAGCAGCTCCTTTAGCGGGGGGTCTATGAATACGCAGTATTTT.

The chain uses TRBV19 and TRBJ2-1; a possible D gene is TRBD2 (6 bases). Trimming shortened V by 6 bases and J by 7 bases, and 19 bases separated the two germline ends. The CDR3 is 15 residues long. The V gene's germline CDR1 is LNHDA and CDR2 SQIVND (reference sequence). The CDR3 here is CASSIPTGVTNEQFF. CDR3 coding DNA: TGTGCCAGTAGCATCCCTACGGGAGTCACTAATGAGCAGTTCTTC.

This clone was counted between two and nine times. The rearrangement links TRBV30 to TRBJ2-5, with 11 bases aligning to TRBD2. The CDR3 totals 15 residues. Germline CDR1 reads GTSNPN; CDR2 reads SVGIG (reference sequence). Unmatched junction bases numbered 5, after V lost 3 bases and J lost 2 bases. The DNA of the CDR3 is TGTGCCTGGAGGCCGGGACTAGCGGATCAAGAGACCCAGTACTTC. This sequence encodes CAWRPGLADQETQYF.